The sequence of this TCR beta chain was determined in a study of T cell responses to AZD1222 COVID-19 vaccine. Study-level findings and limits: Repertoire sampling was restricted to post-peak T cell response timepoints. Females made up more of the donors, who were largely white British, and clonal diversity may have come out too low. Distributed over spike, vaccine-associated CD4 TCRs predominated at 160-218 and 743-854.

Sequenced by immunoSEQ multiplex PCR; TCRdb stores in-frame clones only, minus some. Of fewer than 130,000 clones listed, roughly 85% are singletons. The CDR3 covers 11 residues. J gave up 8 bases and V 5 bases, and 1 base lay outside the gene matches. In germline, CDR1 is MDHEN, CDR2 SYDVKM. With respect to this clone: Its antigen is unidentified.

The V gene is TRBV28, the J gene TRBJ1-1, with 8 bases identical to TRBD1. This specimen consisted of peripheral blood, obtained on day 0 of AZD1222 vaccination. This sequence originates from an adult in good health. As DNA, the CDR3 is TGTGCCAGCAGTCGACAGGGGGAAGCTTTCTTT. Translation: CASSRQGEAFF.